This T cell receptor beta chain was retrieved from a study of Graves' ophthalmopathy and Graves' hyperthyroidism. Study summary: Prior to any treatment, peripheral blood was collected at the time of initial diagnosis. Findings of the study overall: With 70.59% sensitivity and about 78% specificity, the model predicted ophthalmopathy progression. Sensitivity reached more than 85% and specificity over 65% for a 13-signature model separating ophthalmopathy from stable hyperthyroidism.

A remark on this clonotype: Its antigen is not identified.

TCR beta CDR3 regions were amplified from RNA transcripts. HTBI primers were used in a first-round RT-PCR, which preceded a second-round multiplex PCR. TCRdb redid the calling of the multiplex PCR reads with MiXCR, one entry per CDR3 protein. The sample yields 500,000 to 700,000 distinct CDR3 sequences, roughly 20% seen once. The CDR3 contains 14 residues. V lost 6 bases and J lost 2; bases outside the gene matches: 7. Per germline, CDR1 MDHEN and CDR2 SYDVKM. The chain couples TRBV28 to TRBJ2-7; 7 nucleotides line up with TRBD2. Sequenced sample: peripheral blood. This TCR was sampled from a woman aged 18 to 35 with stable Graves' hyperthyroidism. Some clones in this sample may be carry-over from other donors' samples. This CDR3 reads CASRFRDYPYEQYF. CDR3 DNA sequence: TGTGCCAGCAGGTTCCGGGACTACCCCTACGAGCAGTACTTC.